The 27 T cell receptor beta chains presented below share a single source sample, sequenced in a study of CD8 T cells in ankylosing spondylitis. One entry per CDR3 protein results from TCRdb running MiXCR on the 5' RACE reads. The sample has about 230,000 distinct CDR3 sequences, around 8% seen once. Sequencing used blood, either unsorted or a sorted T cell fraction (not recorded which). The receptors derive from a female donor with ankylosing spondylitis or in good health (not recorded which).

This clonotype was seen at least ten times. The J gene is TRBJ1-5, the V gene TRBV4-3; D might be TRBD1 (6 bases). The V gene lost 1 base and the J gene lost 7 bases, with 14 bases spanning the gap. The CDR3 runs 15 residues. The germline CDR1 and CDR2 sequences are LGHNA and YSLEER. CDR3 in amino acids: CASSQGRGANQPQHF. In DNA form, the CDR3 reads TGCGCCAGCAGCCAAGGCAGGGGAGCCAACCAGCCCCAGCATTTT.

This clonotype was found many times. J is TRBJ1-2 and V is TRBV12-3 or TRBV12-4, with D unresolved. The V gene lost 7 bases and the J gene lost 4 bases, with 19 bases spanning the gap. The CDR3 runs 15 residues. CDR3 in amino acids: CASTHPGVLGYGYTF. CDR3 sequence (DNA): TGTGCCAGCACCCATCCCGGGGTCCTGGGCTATGGCTACACCTTC.

At least ten counts were recorded for this clonotype. The V call is TRBV7-9, the J call TRBJ1-4, with a tentative D call TRBD1 (5 bases). The germline CDR1 and CDR2 sequences are SEHNR and FQNEAQ (reference sequence). The length of the CDR3 is 13 residues. Trimming removed 7 bases from V and 8 bases from J, with 14 bases in between. CDR3 DNA: TGTGCCAGCACCAGAGGGGAGTCCGAAAAACTGTTTTTT. Encoded protein: CASTRGESEKLFF.

The table lists this clonotype with many counts. This chain links TRBV5-5 with TRBJ1-6, with D unresolved. The CDR3 has 14 residues. Between the trimmed V and J ends, which lost 1 base and 6 bases, there was a span of 8 bases. Germline CDR1 and CDR2: SGHKS and YYEKEE (reference sequence). This CDR3 is CASSLRPLNSPLHF. The CDR3, as DNA: TGTGCCAGCAGCTTGAGGCCGCTTAATTCACCCCTCCACTTT.

This clonotype was counted at least ten times. The chain uses TRBV14 and TRBJ2-1, with TRBD2 identical over 9 bases. V dropped 5 bases and J dropped 2; count of bases not matched to a gene: 4. The V gene's germline CDR1 is SGHDN and CDR2 FVKESK. The CDR3 has 15 residues. The chain's CDR3 is CASSSSGRPYNEQFF. CDR3 bases: TGTGCCAGCAGCTCCAGCGGGAGGCCCTACAATGAGCAGTTCTTC. Full variable domain (rest looked up from reference TRBV14 and TRBJ2-1): EAGVTQFPSHSVIEKGQTVTLRCDPISGHDNLYWYRRVMGKEIKFLLHFVKESKQDESGMPNNRFLAERTGGTYSTLKVQPAELEDSGVYFCASSSSGRPYNEQFFGPGTRLTVL.

This clonotype was found a few times. This chain uses TRBV6-4 with TRBJ2-6; either TRBD1 or TRBD2 may supply D (5 bases each). CDR3 length: 15 residues. V shed 5 bases and J shed 2 bases, with 10 bases lying between them. In germline, CDR1 is MRHNA, CDR2 SNTAGT. The CDR3 spells CASSPLGAGANVLTF. CDR3 nucleotide sequence: TGTGCCAGCAGTCCCCTGGGGGCTGGGGCCAACGTCCTGACTTTC.

This clonotype was counted ten times or more. This chain joins TRBV12-3 or TRBV12-4 and TRBJ2-7; 9 bases map to TRBD2. The CDR3 is 17 amino acids. V was clipped by 7 bases and J by 2 bases; unmatched bases: 15. The DNA of the CDR3 is TGTGCCAGCACCAACACGGGGGTGCGGGAGGGAACCTACGAGCAGTACTTC. This gives the protein CASTNTGVREGTYEQYF.

V usage is TRBV7-2 and J usage is TRBJ2-7, with D perhaps TRBD1 (6 bases). This CDR3 region has 16 residues. Germline loops: CDR1 SGHTA, CDR2 FQGNSA. V was shortened by 5 bases and J by 2 bases, with 19 bases between the two germline ends. The CDR3 DNA reads TGTGCCAGCAGCCCTAGAGGGGGTGACTGGACCTACGAGCAGTACTTC. Protein: CASSPRGGDWTYEQYF.

This clonotype was found many times. J is TRBJ1-6 and V is TRBV7-6, with TRBD1 identical over 9 bases. CDR3 size: 13 residues. The V and J ends lost 10 bases and 8 bases, in that order; junction bases with no gene match: 6. Germline V CDR1 and CDR2: SGHVS, FNYEAQ. The CDR3 loop reads CAIRDRDDSPLHF. The CDR3, as DNA: TGTGCCATCCGGGACAGGGATGATTCACCCCTCCACTTT.

This clonotype showed up many times. The chain is built from TRBV18 and TRBJ2-2; TRBD1 agrees at 8 bases. CDR3 length: 16 amino acids. Germline-derived CDR1 and CDR2 are KGHSH and LQKENI. Trimming removed 3 bases from V and 1 base from J; junction bases left unmatched: 4. This CDR3 reads CASSPPGQVNTGELFF. CDR3 nucleotides: TGTGCCAGCTCACCGCCGGGACAGGTGAACACCGGGGAGCTGTTTTTT.

This clonotype was seen ten or more times. This chain links TRBV29-1 with TRBJ2-2, with TRBD1 as a possible D gene (7 bases). CDR3 size: 15 residues. The V and J ends lost 6 bases and 5 bases respectively, with 19 bases between them. Germline V gives CDR1 SQVTM, CDR2 ANQGSEA. CDR3 coding DNA: TGCAGCGTCCAGGGGGGTATCAGGCAGACCGGGGAGCTGTTTTTT. Translation: CSVQGGIRQTGELFF.

In its sample, this clonotype was seen many times. For the CDR3, the DNA is TGTGCCACCAGCAGAGGTGATGGCGGGGCACAGCCCCAGCATTTT. This gives the protein CATSRGDGGAQPQHF. This chain joins TRBV15 and TRBJ1-5, with a tentative D call TRBD1 (5 bases). Trimming left V 1 base short and J 7 bases short, with 14 bases between. Germline V gene lookup returns CDR1 LNHNV and CDR2 YYDKDF (reference sequence). The length of the CDR3 is 15 residues.

This clonotype was seen many times. The rearrangement links TRBV6-2 or TRBV6-3 to TRBJ2-2, with TRBD1 matching over 7 bases. The germline gives CDR1 MNHEY, CDR2 SVGEGT. CDR3 length equals 15 residues. V trimming: 2 bases; J trimming: 1 base; junction bases outside the gene matches: 1. CDR3 DNA: TGTGCCAGCAGTTACCGGACAGGGAACACCGGGGAGCTGTTTTTT. Translating gives CASSYRTGNTGELFF.

This clonotype was seen ten or more times. The J gene is TRBJ2-1, the V gene TRBV19; tentatively, D is TRBD2 (5 bases). CDR1 and CDR2 (germline): LNHDA, SQIVND (reference sequence). The CDR3 is 13 amino acids. Trimming took off 5 bases at V and 10 bases at J, with 15 bases between the two ends. The DNA of the CDR3 is TGTGCCAGTAGTGGACTCCCTGGAGAGGAGCAGTTCTTC. Its protein is CASSGLPGEEQFF.

This clonotype was recorded many times. CDR3 DNA: TGCGCCAGCAGCAGCGAGGGGAGAGCGGCTGGAAACACCATATATTTT. Protein product: CASSSEGRAAGNTIYF. The chain links TRBV5-1 to TRBJ1-3; D is possibly TRBD1 (5 bases). V lost 4 bases to trimming and J lost 2 bases, with 16 bases between them. The CDR3 has 16 amino acids. Germline V gene lookup returns CDR1 SGHRS and CDR2 YFSETQ.

This clonotype was recorded many times. The chain links TRBV27 to TRBJ2-7; 9 bases map to TRBD1. The V and J ends lost 8 bases and 4 bases, in that order; junction bases with no gene match: 12. This CDR3 is built from 15 residues. Per the germline V gene, CDR1 is MNHEY and CDR2 is SMNVEV (reference sequence). CDR3 residues: CASRPSDRGFYEQYF. The CDR3 nucleotides are TGTGCCAGCCGACCCTCAGACAGGGGGTTTTACGAGCAGTACTTC.

This chain joins TRBV6-5 and TRBJ1-1; D call uncertain. Per germline, CDR1 MNHEY and CDR2 SVGAGI. The CDR3 consists of 11 residues. The V and J ends lost 7 bases and 2 bases respectively, with 5 bases between them. CDR3 nucleotides: TGTGCCAGCAACAGAAACACTGAAGCTTTCTTT. This translates into CASNRNTEAFF.

This clonotype was seen ten or more times. The V and J genes are TRBV28 and TRBJ2-7; 7 bases agree with TRBD2. The CDR3 runs to 12 residues. Per the germline V gene, CDR1 is MDHEN and CDR2 is SYDVKM. Losses at the gene ends were 11 bases for V and 0 bases for J; bases not matched to a gene: 4. The CDR3 coding sequence is TGTGCCTGCCGCGGGAGCTCCTACGAGCAGTACTTC. Its protein product is CACRGSSYEQYF.

The chain employs TRBV3-1 and TRBJ2-5; no firm D call. With 0 bases removed from V and 5 bases from J, the gap between germline ends came to 13 bases. This CDR3 has 15 amino acids. Per germline, CDR1 LGHDT and CDR2 YNNKEL (reference sequence). CDR3 protein: CASSQDTSPVETQYF. The CDR3 nucleotides read TGTGCCAGCAGCCAAGATACTTCGCCGGTTGAGACCCAGTACTTC.

This clonotype was seen ten or more times. This chain's CDR3 is CATSRDMGEGYEQYF. CDR3 sequence (DNA): TGTGCCACCAGCAGAGATATGGGGGAGGGCTACGAGCAGTACTTC. The rearrangement uses TRBV15 and TRBJ2-7; 7 positions match TRBD2. Trimming at V came to 0 bases and at J to 3 bases, leaving 5 bases not matched to a gene. This CDR3 contains 15 residues. The germline CDR1 and CDR2 sequences are LNHNV and YYDKDF (reference sequence).

In its sample, this clonotype was seen many times. V usage is TRBV15 and J usage is TRBJ2-1, with no clear D. Germline V CDR1 and CDR2: LNHNV, YYDKDF (reference sequence). V gave up 0 bases and J gave up 0 bases, with 9 bases separating them. This CDR3 spans 16 amino acids. The CDR3 nucleotides are TGTGCCACCAGCAGAGATGGGAAGAGCTCCTACAATGAGCAGTTCTTC. Translated, it gives CATSRDGKSSYNEQFF.

This clonotype was counted at least ten times. The gene calls are TRBV12-3 or TRBV12-4 and TRBJ2-3, with 10 bases that match TRBD1. J lost 7 bases, V lost 5 bases, and 9 bases had no gene match. CDR3 length equals 15 residues. CDR3 nucleotides: TGTGCCAGCAGTGATGGACAGGGGGTAACCCATACGCAGTATTTT. It translates to CASSDGQGVTHTQYF.

This clonotype was recorded at least ten times. V gene TRBV29-1 combines with J gene TRBJ1-5; maybe TRBD1 (6 bases). Germline CDR1 SQVTM, CDR2 ANQGSEA. Trimming stripped 6 bases from V and 4 bases from J, with 13 bases between. The CDR3 consists of 13 residues. CDR3 loop: CSVITTGNQPQHF. DNA for the CDR3: TGCAGCGTAATAACCACAGGGAATCAGCCCCAGCATTTT. The full variable domain, completed using reference TRBV29-1 and TRBJ1-5, is SAVISQKPSRDICQRGTSLTIQCQVDSQVTMMFWYRQQPGQSLTLIATANQGSEATYESGFVIDKFPISRPNLTFSTLTVSNMSPEDSSIYLCSVITTGNQPQHFGDGTRLSIL.

At least ten counts were recorded for this clonotype. V usage is TRBV27 and J usage is TRBJ1-4, with D unresolved. This CDR3 has 18 residues. Germline CDR1 and CDR2: MNHEY and SMNVEV (reference sequence). Between the trimmed V and J ends, which lost 8 bases and 3 bases, there was a span of 25 bases. The CDR3 sequence is CASRDTDSTAVANEKLFF. CDR3 in DNA: TGTGCCAGCCGCGATACCGACTCTACGGCAGTTGCTAATGAAAAACTGTTTTTT. The complete variable domain, with remaining parts taken from reference TRBV27 and TRBJ1-4, reads EAQVTQNPRYLITVTGKKLTVTCSQNMNHEYMSWYRQDPGLGLRQIYYSMNVEVTDKGDVPEGYKVSRKEKRNFPLILESPSPNQTSLYFCASRDTDSTAVANEKLFFGSGTQLSVL.

This clonotype has ten or more counts. The rearrangement joins TRBV5-1 to TRBJ2-2; D ambiguous. The germline V and J ends were trimmed by 0 bases and 4 bases, with 13 bases remaining between them. The CDR3 has 16 residues. Germline CDR1 SGHRS, CDR2 YFSETQ. CDR3 region: CASSLVVGPGTGELFF. The CDR3 bases are TGCGCCAGCAGCTTGGTTGTAGGGCCAGGCACCGGGGAGCTGTTTTTT.

The V call is TRBV7-2, the J call TRBJ1-2, with TRBD1 matching over 11 bases. The CDR3 covers 16 residues. Trimming cost V 5 bases and J 8 bases; bases outside gene matches: 13. Germline-derived CDR1 and CDR2 are SGHTA and FQGNSA. The CDR3 loop reads CASSTRDRGSLSGYTF. CDR3 nucleotide sequence: TGTGCCAGCAGCACTCGGGACAGGGGGTCTTTATCGGGCTACACCTTC.

Many counts were recorded for this clonotype. The chain is built from TRBV28 and TRBJ2-3, with 7 bases aligning to TRBD1. This CDR3 is 14 amino acids long. V trimming: 6 bases; J trimming: 4 bases; junction bases outside the gene matches: 7. Per germline, CDR1 MDHEN and CDR2 SYDVKM. Here the CDR3 reads CASSRPTGSDTQYF. In DNA form, the CDR3 reads TGTGCCAGCAGCCGCCCGACAGGGTCAGATACGCAGTATTTT.